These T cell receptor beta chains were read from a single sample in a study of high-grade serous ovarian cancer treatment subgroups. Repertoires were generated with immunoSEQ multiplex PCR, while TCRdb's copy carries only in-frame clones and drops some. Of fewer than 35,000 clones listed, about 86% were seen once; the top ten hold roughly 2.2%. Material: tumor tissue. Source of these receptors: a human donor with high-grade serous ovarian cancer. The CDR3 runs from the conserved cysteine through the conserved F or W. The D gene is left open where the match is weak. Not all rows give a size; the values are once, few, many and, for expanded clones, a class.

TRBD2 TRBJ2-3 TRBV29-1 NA TGCAGCGCAAGAAGCGGGATACGCACAGATACGCAGTATTTT CSARSGIRTDTQYF
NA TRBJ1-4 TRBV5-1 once TGCGCCAGCAGCTTGAGTGCGGTGAAAGAAAAACTGTTTTTT CASSLSAVKEKLFF
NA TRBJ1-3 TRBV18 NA TGTGCCAGCTCACCGGACAGACCTGGAAACACCATATATTTT CASSPDRPGNTIYF
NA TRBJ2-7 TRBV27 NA TGTGCCAGCAGGGTCGGAAGGGCGTCCGAGCAGTACTTC CASRVGRASEQYF
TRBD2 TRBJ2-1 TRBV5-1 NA TGCGCCAGCAGCTCCTTCTTCGGGCCTAGCGGGACGAATGAGCAGTTCTTC CASSSFFGPSGTNEQFF
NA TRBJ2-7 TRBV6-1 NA TGTGCCAGCAGTGAACAACGTCGTTCCCACGAGCAGTACTTC CASSEQRRSHEQYF
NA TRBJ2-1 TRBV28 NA TGTGCCAGCAGTTTGGTGTCTGGGGGGAGGAATGAGCAGTTCTTC CASSLVSGGRNEQFF
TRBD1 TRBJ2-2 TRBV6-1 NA TGTGCCAGCAGTTCAAACAGGGGCACCGGGGAGCTGTTTTTT CASSSNRGTGELFF
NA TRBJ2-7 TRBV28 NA TGTGCCAGCAGATCGGACAGCTACGAGCAGTACTTC CASRSDSYEQYF
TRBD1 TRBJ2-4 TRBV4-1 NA TGCGCCAGCAGCCAAGTACTTACAAGAGGACAGGGGAGAAACATTCAGTACTTC CASSQVLTRGQGRNIQYF
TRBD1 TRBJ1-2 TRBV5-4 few TGTGCCAGCAGTCAACAGGGGGCAGTTGGCTACACCTTC CASSQQGAVGYTF
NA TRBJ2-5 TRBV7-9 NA TGTGCCAGCAGCTTAAGGCTCCCCACCGGGGAAGAGACCCAGTACTTC CASSLRLPTGEETQYF
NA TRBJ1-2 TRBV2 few TGTGCCAGCTCCCCTAACTATGGCTACACCTTC CASSPNYGYTF
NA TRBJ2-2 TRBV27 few TGTGCCAGCAGTTTATTAGAGGGGGAGCTGTTTTTT CASSLLEGELFF
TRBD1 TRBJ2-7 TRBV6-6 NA TGTGCCAGCAGTTACGGGACAGGGGTCTACGAGCAGTACTTC CASSYGTGVYEQYF
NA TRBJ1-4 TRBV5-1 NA TGCGCCAGCAGCTTAGGAGCAGGCCGGGAAAAACTGTTTTTT CASSLGAGREKLFF
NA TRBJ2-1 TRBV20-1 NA TGCAGTGCTACTCCGGACAATGAGCAGTTCTTC CSATPDNEQFF
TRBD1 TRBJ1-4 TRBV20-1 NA TGCAGACAGGGGTTCTGGGAAAAACTGTTTTTT CRQGFWEKLFF
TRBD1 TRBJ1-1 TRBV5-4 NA TGTGCCAGCAGCTTGGGGGGGACAGGCGAAGCTTTCTTT CASSLGGTGEAFF
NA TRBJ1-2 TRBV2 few TGTGCCAGCAGTGAAATAAGACAGCTCTATGGCTACACCTTC CASSEIRQLYGYTF
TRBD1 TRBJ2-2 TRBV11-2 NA TGTGCCAGCAGCTTAGCCGGGACAGGGACCGCCGGGGAGCTGTTTTTT CASSLAGTGTAGELFF
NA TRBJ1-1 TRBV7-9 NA TGTGCCAGCAGCTTAAGTCGGTTGAACACTGAAGCTTTCTTT CASSLSRLNTEAFF
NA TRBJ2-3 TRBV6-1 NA TGTGCCAGCAGTCGAGTACGGACGGATACGCAGTATTTT CASSRVRTDTQYF
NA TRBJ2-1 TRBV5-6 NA TGTGCCAGCAGCTCGGGTGGGAATGAGCAGTTCTTC CASSSGGNEQFF
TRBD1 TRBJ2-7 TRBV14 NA TGTGCCAGCAGCCCGGCCGGGACAGACTACGAGCAGTACTTC CASSPAGTDYEQYF
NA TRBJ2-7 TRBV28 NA TGTGCCAGCAGTCTCCGACTCTACGAGCAGTACTTC CASSLRLYEQYF
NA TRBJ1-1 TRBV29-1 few TGCAGCGTTGGTTGGGGTACGTCGAACACTGAAGCTTTCTTT CSVGWGTSNTEAFF
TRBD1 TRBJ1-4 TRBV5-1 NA TGCGCCAGCAGCAGCACCCGGACAGGGTTAAACGAAAAACTGTTTTTT CASSSTRTGLNEKLFF
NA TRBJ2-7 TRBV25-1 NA TGTGCCAGCAGTGAGGCAGGCCTGGGCGAGCAGTACTTC CASSEAGLGEQYF
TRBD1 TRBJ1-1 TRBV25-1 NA TGTGCCAGCAGGGACAGGGAGAACACTGAAGCTTTCTTT CASRDRENTEAFF